Here is one T cell receptor beta chain with its context. Antigen unknown. CDR3 length equals 12 residues. Germline loops: CDR1 GTSNPN, CDR2 SVGIG (reference sequence). V dropped 7 bases and J dropped 1 base, with 8 bases sitting between them. The entry originates in a study of a mutant IDH1 vaccine in newly diagnosed glioma. Study-wide context: Of treated patients, approximately 60% were men and roughly 38% women, averaging about 40 years. Receipt of radiotherapy, temozolomide, or both preceded the study, and most received both. Study observations and caveats: Immune responses induced by the vaccine were seen in around 93% of patients, spanning multiple MHC alleles.

The assay was immunoSEQ multiplex PCR, and TCRdb's table has in-frame clones only and misses some. The data contain around 92,000 clones, approximately 90% of them singletons. Noted time point: baseline, week 1 (first vaccination visit). Treatment meaning: pre-vaccination baseline after standard-of-care therapy. The receptor comes from a woman aged 45-60 years with glioma. The sample here was PBMCs, taken from a glioma patient treated with radiotherapy, temozolomide or both. The chain employs TRBV30 and TRBJ1-5; D remains ambiguous. CDR3 amino acids: CAFSGSNQPQHF. The CDR3 nucleotides are TGTGCCTTCTCGGGGAGCAATCAGCCCCAGCATTTT.